Shown below are 5 T cell receptor beta chains from a single sample sequenced in a study of T cell repertoires in cytomegalovirus infection. For these TCRs, the target antigens are not known. TCRdb reprocessed the reads via MiXCR and lists one record per CDR3 protein. Among about 920,000 distinct CDR3 sequences, under 40% were seen once, and the ten largest hold under 15%. Sample: cultured CD8+ T cells from PBMCs, taken from culture after CMV antigen stimulation. The receptors here all came from a human donor in good health (CMV status not recorded). Some clones in this sample may be carry-over from other donors' samples.

This CDR3 reads CSIYTGQNTGELFF. The CDR3 DNA follows: TGCAGCATCTATACAGGGCAGAACACCGGGGAGCTGTTTTTT. The chain is built from TRBV29-1 and TRBJ2-2; TRBD1 might be the D (6 bases). The germline V gene encodes CDR1 SQVTM and CDR2 ANQGSEA. The CDR3 is 14 amino acids. Trimming pared 8 bases from V and 1 base from J, leaving 14 bases between.

This clonotype occurred a few times. The V and J genes are TRBV12-3 or TRBV12-4 and TRBJ2-7; a weak D match, TRBD2 (7 bases). The CDR3 is 15 residues long. Deletions cut 5 bases from V and 6 bases from J, with 20 bases between. The CDR3 coding sequence is TGTGCCAGCAGTCCCACGGGGGGCGACGGTTTCGAGCAGTACTTC. Protein product: CASSPTGGDGFEQYF.

This clonotype was recorded a few times. J is TRBJ2-3 and V is TRBV4-1; D is uncertain. V lost 0 bases and J lost 2, with 15 bases in between. CDR3 size: 17 residues. Germline CDR1 is MGHRA and CDR2 is YSYEKL. The CDR3 loop reads CASSQEEFLENTDTQYF. The CDR3 DNA reads as TGCGCCAGCAGCCAAGAGGAGTTCCTAGAGAACACAGATACGCAGTATTTT.

The V and J genes are TRBV6-2 or TRBV6-3 and TRBJ2-3, with 7 bases aligning to TRBD2. Germline lookup yields CDR1 MNHEY and CDR2 SVGEGT. The CDR3 has 15 amino acids. J was trimmed by 2 bases and V by 7 bases; bases with no gene match: 9. The CDR3 protein is CASILRGKITDTQYF. The CDR3 region has the DNA TGTGCCAGCATCTTGCGGGGGAAGATCACAGATACGCAGTATTTT.

The chain uses TRBV14 and TRBJ2-1, with no clear D. Germline lookup yields CDR1 SGHDN and CDR2 FVKESK. The CDR3 totals 14 residues. V lost 1 base to trimming and J lost 6 bases, with 10 bases between them. The CDR3 bases are TGTGCCAGCAGCCAAGCCAACCCTCCCAATGAGCAGTTCTTC. As protein: CASSQANPPNEQFF.